This is a list of T cell receptor beta chains from one sample in a study of cytomegalovirus exposure and HLA in healthy donors. Produced via immunoSEQ multiplex PCR; TCRdb's table is partial and in-frame only. The table records some 81,000 clones, 72% of them present only once. The sample was PBMCs. These receptors were collected from a woman in her thirties or forties in good health and CMV-seropositive. Each CDR3 is given with its conserved first and last residue. D genes are given only for firm matches. For some rows the clone size is stated as once, few or many, or as a class when expanded; others skip it.

j_call: TRBJ1-5; clone_size: few; v_call: TRBV30; d_call: -; cdr3_aa: CAWSPDSNQPQHF; cdr3_nt: TGTGCCTGGAGTCCAGATTCTAATCAGCCCCAGCATTTT
j_call: TRBJ2-1; clone_size: once; v_call: TRBV12-5; d_call: TRBD2; cdr3_aa: CASGSGLLEGDEQFF; cdr3_nt: TGTGCTAGTGGCTCGGGACTACTTGAGGGCGATGAGCAGTTCTTC
j_call: TRBJ1-2; clone_size: many; v_call: TRBV21-1; d_call: -; cdr3_aa: CASSTCDIYTF; cdr3_nt: TGTGCCAGCAGCACCTGTGACATCTACACCTTC
j_call: TRBJ1-1; clone_size: -; v_call: TRBV27; d_call: -; cdr3_aa: CASSGLGGIVTEAFF; cdr3_nt: TGTGCCAGCAGTGGACTGGGCGGGATCGTGACTGAAGCTTTCTTT
j_call: TRBJ2-5; clone_size: -; v_call: TRBV28; d_call: -; cdr3_aa: CASSLGTVETQYF; cdr3_nt: TGTGCCAGCAGTTTAGGGACTGTGGAGACCCAGTACTTC
j_call: TRBJ2-1; clone_size: -; v_call: TRBV5-4; d_call: TRBD2; cdr3_aa: CASSRGLAGGGNEQFF; cdr3_nt: TGTGCCAGCAGCAGGGGACTAGCGGGAGGTGGCAATGAGCAGTTCTTC
j_call: TRBJ1-2; clone_size: few; v_call: TRBV28; d_call: -; cdr3_aa: CASSLRGGKGGYTF; cdr3_nt: TGTGCCAGCAGTTTGAGGGGGGGTAAGGGTGGCTACACCTTC
j_call: TRBJ2-3; clone_size: -; v_call: TRBV9; d_call: -; cdr3_aa: CASSVSGTDTQYF; cdr3_nt: TGTGCCAGCAGCGTATCAGGGACAGATACGCAGTATTTT
j_call: TRBJ2-3; clone_size: once; v_call: TRBV29-1; d_call: TRBD1; cdr3_aa: CSVSDLGQGTDTQYF; cdr3_nt: TGCAGCGTCTCTGATCTAGGACAGGGGACAGATACGCAGTATTTT
j_call: TRBJ1-2; clone_size: -; v_call: TRBV6-6; d_call: -; cdr3_aa: CASSEQGWSYGYTF; cdr3_nt: TGTGCCAGCAGTGAGCAGGGTTGGTCCTATGGCTACACCTTC
j_call: TRBJ2-3; clone_size: -; v_call: TRBV5-1; d_call: -; cdr3_aa: CASSPGLSWDTQYF; cdr3_nt: TGCGCCAGCAGCCCGGGTTTAAGTTGGGATACGCAGTATTTT
j_call: TRBJ2-7; clone_size: -; v_call: TRBV28; d_call: -; cdr3_aa: CASQVPGIYEQYF; cdr3_nt: TGTGCCAGCCAAGTTCCAGGGATCTACGAGCAGTACTTC
j_call: TRBJ2-7; clone_size: -; v_call: TRBV5-5; d_call: -; cdr3_aa: CASSLAPSYEQYF; cdr3_nt: TGTGCCAGCAGCTTGGCCCCTTCCTACGAGCAGTACTTC
j_call: TRBJ1-5; clone_size: -; v_call: TRBV28; d_call: -; cdr3_aa: CASSPGRQGSNQPQHF; cdr3_nt: TGTGCCAGCAGCCCAGGGAGGCAGGGAAGCAATCAGCCCCAGCATTTT
j_call: TRBJ2-6; clone_size: -; v_call: TRBV19; d_call: TRBD1; cdr3_aa: CASSPRDRGSGANVLTF; cdr3_nt: TGTGCCAGTAGCCCCCGGGACAGGGGATCCGGGGCCAACGTCCTGACTTTC
j_call: TRBJ1-2; clone_size: -; v_call: TRBV7-9; d_call: -; cdr3_aa: CSSSLQMAGYTF; cdr3_nt: TGTTCCAGCAGTCTCCAAATGGCCGGCTACACCTTC
j_call: TRBJ2-1; clone_size: -; v_call: TRBV19; d_call: TRBD2; cdr3_aa: CATSSGGHNEQFF; cdr3_nt: TGTGCCACCTCGTCGGGGGGACACAATGAGCAGTTCTTC
j_call: TRBJ2-7; clone_size: -; v_call: TRBV7-9; d_call: -; cdr3_aa: CASSFEPPRLDEQYF; cdr3_nt: TGTGCCAGCAGCTTCGAGCCCCCTAGACTAGACGAGCAGTACTTC
j_call: TRBJ2-7; clone_size: -; v_call: TRBV6-5; d_call: TRBD2; cdr3_aa: CASSFVGGGREQYF; cdr3_nt: TGTGCCAGCAGCTTCGTGGGGGGGGGACGCGAGCAGTACTTC
j_call: TRBJ1-5; clone_size: -; v_call: TRBV7-2; d_call: -; cdr3_aa: CASSLVQGQPQHF; cdr3_nt: TGTGCCAGCAGCTTAGTTCAGGGACAGCCCCAGCATTTT
j_call: TRBJ2-7; clone_size: -; v_call: TRBV7-9; d_call: -; cdr3_aa: CASSPQGTAVEQYF; cdr3_nt: TGTGCCAGCAGCCCACAGGGGACTGCTGTCGAGCAGTACTTC
j_call: TRBJ2-3; clone_size: -; v_call: TRBV27; d_call: -; cdr3_aa: CASRAPISTDTQYF; cdr3_nt: TGTGCCTCCCGAGCACCGATCAGCACAGATACGCAGTATTTT
j_call: TRBJ1-1; clone_size: -; v_call: TRBV7-2; d_call: -; cdr3_aa: CASSSVGQSNTEAFF; cdr3_nt: TGTGCCAGCAGCTCCGTTGGACAGTCGAACACTGAAGCTTTCTTT
j_call: TRBJ2-1; clone_size: -; v_call: TRBV7-9; d_call: TRBD2; cdr3_aa: CASTFPEREGNEQFF; cdr3_nt: TGTGCCAGCACCTTTCCGGAGCGGGAGGGCAATGAGCAGTTCTTC
j_call: TRBJ1-1; clone_size: few; v_call: TRBV5-1; d_call: TRBD1; cdr3_aa: CASSLAGGGTEAFF; cdr3_nt: TGCGCCAGCAGCTTGGCAGGGGGTGGTACTGAAGCTTTCTTT
j_call: TRBJ2-7; clone_size: -; v_call: TRBV7-2; d_call: TRBD1; cdr3_aa: CASSDPPGQGIYEQYF; cdr3_nt: TGTGCCAGCAGCGATCCACCGGGACAGGGCATCTACGAGCAGTACTTC
j_call: TRBJ2-7; clone_size: -; v_call: TRBV7-2; d_call: TRBD1; cdr3_aa: CASSPGQGFYEQYF; cdr3_nt: TGTGCCAGCAGCCCGGGACAGGGCTTCTACGAGCAGTACTTC
j_call: TRBJ1-2; clone_size: -; v_call: TRBV30; d_call: -; cdr3_aa: CAWAAGPYGYPF; cdr3_nt: TGTGCCTGGGCGGCAGGGCCCTATGGCTACCCCTTC
j_call: TRBJ2-1; clone_size: -; v_call: TRBV5-4; d_call: TRBD2; cdr3_aa: CASSFQREYNEQFF; cdr3_nt: TGTGCCAGCAGCTTTCAGCGGGAGTACAATGAGCAGTTCTTC
j_call: TRBJ1-5; clone_size: once; v_call: TRBV19; d_call: -; cdr3_aa: CASSDRPNQPQHF; cdr3_nt: TGTGCCAGTAGCGACAGGCCCAATCAGCCCCAGCATTTT
j_call: TRBJ1-5; clone_size: -; v_call: TRBV4-3; d_call: -; cdr3_aa: CASSQDRGQPQHF; cdr3_nt: TGCGCCAGCAGCCAAGATCGAGGTCAGCCCCAGCATTTT
j_call: TRBJ2-7; clone_size: -; v_call: TRBV29-1; d_call: -; cdr3_aa: CSVRTASYEQYF; cdr3_nt: TGCAGCGTAAGGACAGCCTCCTACGAGCAGTACTTC
j_call: TRBJ1-2; clone_size: -; v_call: TRBV25-1; d_call: -; cdr3_aa: CASKGSGGNYGYTF; cdr3_nt: TGTGCCAGCAAAGGCTCGGGTGGTAACTATGGCTACACCTTC
j_call: TRBJ2-7; clone_size: -; v_call: TRBV2; d_call: TRBD1; cdr3_aa: CASNLDLGTGAYEQYF; cdr3_nt: TGTGCCAGCAACCTGGATCTGGGGACAGGAGCCTACGAGCAGTACTTC
j_call: TRBJ1-2; clone_size: -; v_call: TRBV15; d_call: -; cdr3_aa: CATSRPGEGLDYGYTF; cdr3_nt: TGTGCCACCAGCAGACCAGGGGAGGGGCTTGACTATGGCTACACCTTC
j_call: TRBJ2-1; clone_size: -; v_call: TRBV5-1; d_call: TRBD1; cdr3_aa: CASSSQGPPMVDEQFF; cdr3_nt: TGCGCCAGCAGCTCACAGGGGCCTCCAATGGTCGATGAGCAGTTCTTC
j_call: TRBJ2-5; clone_size: -; v_call: TRBV27; d_call: -; cdr3_aa: CASSVTGETQYF; cdr3_nt: TGTGCCAGCAGTGTTACAGGGGAGACCCAGTACTTC
j_call: TRBJ2-3; clone_size: -; v_call: TRBV7-3; d_call: TRBD1; cdr3_aa: CASSPTGASTDTQYF; cdr3_nt: TGTGCCAGCAGCCCGACAGGGGCTAGCACAGATACGCAGTATTTT
j_call: TRBJ1-1; clone_size: few; v_call: TRBV6-5; d_call: -; cdr3_aa: CASTEGTEAFF; cdr3_nt: TGTGCCAGCACAGAGGGCACTGAAGCTTTCTTT
j_call: TRBJ1-5; clone_size: -; v_call: TRBV28; d_call: -; cdr3_aa: CASSPYTATGDSNQPQHF; cdr3_nt: TGTGCCAGCAGTCCCTATACCGCCACGGGGGATAGCAATCAGCCCCAGCATTTT
j_call: TRBJ2-1; clone_size: few; v_call: TRBV4-1; d_call: TRBD1; cdr3_aa: CASSQTATGGYRQEQFF; cdr3_nt: TGCGCCAGCAGCCAGACAGCGACAGGGGGCTACCGTCAGGAGCAGTTCTTC
j_call: TRBJ1-5; clone_size: -; v_call: TRBV28; d_call: -; cdr3_aa: CASSFGRVGGQPQHF; cdr3_nt: TGTGCCAGCAGTTTCGGTAGGGTAGGGGGTCAGCCCCAGCATTTT
j_call: TRBJ1-1; clone_size: -; v_call: TRBV23-1; d_call: -; cdr3_aa: CASSHLPLPGGRDTEAFF; cdr3_nt: TGCGCCAGCAGTCATTTGCCCCTTCCGGGGGGTCGCGACACTGAAGCTTTCTTT
j_call: TRBJ2-5; clone_size: -; v_call: TRBV5-1; d_call: TRBD2; cdr3_aa: CASSLGDRSLAGEETQYF; cdr3_nt: TGCGCCAGCAGCTTGGGGGACAGGTCTCTAGCGGGGGAAGAGACCCAGTACTTC
j_call: TRBJ2-2; clone_size: -; v_call: TRBV15; d_call: -; cdr3_aa: CATSRDLARLGAGELFF; cdr3_nt: TGTGCCACCAGCAGAGATTTGGCCAGGCTAGGGGCCGGGGAGCTGTTTTTT
j_call: TRBJ2-4; clone_size: -; v_call: TRBV27; d_call: TRBD1; cdr3_aa: CASSPGQGAAKNIQYF; cdr3_nt: TGTGCCAGCAGTCCGGGACAGGGGGCGGCCAAAAACATTCAGTACTTC
j_call: TRBJ2-7; clone_size: -; v_call: TRBV5-1; d_call: TRBD1; cdr3_aa: CASTRTGGYEQYF; cdr3_nt: TGCGCCAGCACCCGGACAGGGGGCTACGAGCAGTACTTC
j_call: TRBJ2-2; clone_size: -; v_call: TRBV7-2; d_call: -; cdr3_aa: CASSQSGTITGELFF; cdr3_nt: TGTGCCAGCAGCCAATCCGGGACAATAACCGGGGAGCTGTTTTTT
j_call: TRBJ1-6; clone_size: few; v_call: TRBV27; d_call: TRBD1; cdr3_aa: CASSLNRGNSPLHF; cdr3_nt: TGTGCCAGCAGCCTGAACAGGGGTAATTCACCCCTCCACTTT
j_call: TRBJ1-2; clone_size: -; v_call: TRBV7-8; d_call: -; cdr3_aa: CASSLALGGQYNGYTF; cdr3_nt: TGTGCCAGCAGCTTAGCGCTTGGGGGCCAGTATAATGGCTACACCTTC
j_call: TRBJ1-5; clone_size: -; v_call: TRBV30; d_call: -; cdr3_aa: CAWSVARDQPQHF; cdr3_nt: TGTGCCTGGAGTGTCGCGAGGGATCAGCCCCAGCATTTT
j_call: TRBJ2-7; clone_size: -; v_call: TRBV7-2; d_call: -; cdr3_aa: CASSLGTLSQYF; cdr3_nt: TGTGCCAGCAGCTTAGGCACTTTATCTCAGTACTTC